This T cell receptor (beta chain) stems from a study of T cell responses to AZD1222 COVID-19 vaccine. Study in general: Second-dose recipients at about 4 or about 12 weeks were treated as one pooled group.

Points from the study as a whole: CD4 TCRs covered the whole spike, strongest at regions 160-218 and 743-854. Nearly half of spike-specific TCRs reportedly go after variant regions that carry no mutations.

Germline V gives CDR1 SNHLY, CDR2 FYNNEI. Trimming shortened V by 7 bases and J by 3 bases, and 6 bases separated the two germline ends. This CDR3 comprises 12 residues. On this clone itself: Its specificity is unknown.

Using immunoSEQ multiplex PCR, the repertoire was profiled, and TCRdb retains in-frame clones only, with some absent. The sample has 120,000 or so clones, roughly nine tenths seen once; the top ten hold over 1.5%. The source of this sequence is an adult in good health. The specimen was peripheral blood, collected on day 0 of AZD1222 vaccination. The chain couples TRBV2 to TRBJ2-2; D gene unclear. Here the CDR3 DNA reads TGTGCCAGCACGGGTTACACCGGGGAGCTGTTTTTT. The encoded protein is CASTGYTGELFF.